This TCR beta chain was observed in a study of metastatic and nonmetastatic thyroid tumors. Study summary: Comparative analysis of repertoires was undertaken across blood and tumor or nodule tissue obtained from malignant and benign thyroid patients.

Study-wide results and caveats: The reported finding was significantly higher TCR beta diversity in malignant thyroid tumors relative to benign nodules, in blood and tumor.

Details on this clone: Its specificity is not known.

Per the study methods: CDR3 was compared across clinicopathological groups, and the resulting differences were used to build a distant-metastasis classifier for papillary thyroid cancer. TCRdb re-analyzed the PCR reads using MiXCR. These V and J calls originate from TCRdb's pipeline instead of the authors' own analysis. The data contain more than 40,000 clones, 24% of them singletons. Prior to thyroid surgery, none of the patients had received any treatment. Germline CDR1 is SGHRS and CDR2 is YFSETQ. V lost 0 bases and J 8 bases, leaving 14 bases between the germline ends. CDR3 length equals 14 residues.

The chain employs TRBV5-1 and TRBJ1-1; D is perhaps TRBD1 (5 bases). What was sequenced was tumor tissue. The TCR sequence derives from a female donor with papillary thyroid cancer or a benign thyroid nodule (not recorded which). Some clones in this sample may be carry-over from other donors' samples. CDR3 in DNA: TGCGCCAGCAGCTTGGGTGGGGACGGCCGAGAAGCTTTCTTT. Its protein is CASSLGGDGREAFF.